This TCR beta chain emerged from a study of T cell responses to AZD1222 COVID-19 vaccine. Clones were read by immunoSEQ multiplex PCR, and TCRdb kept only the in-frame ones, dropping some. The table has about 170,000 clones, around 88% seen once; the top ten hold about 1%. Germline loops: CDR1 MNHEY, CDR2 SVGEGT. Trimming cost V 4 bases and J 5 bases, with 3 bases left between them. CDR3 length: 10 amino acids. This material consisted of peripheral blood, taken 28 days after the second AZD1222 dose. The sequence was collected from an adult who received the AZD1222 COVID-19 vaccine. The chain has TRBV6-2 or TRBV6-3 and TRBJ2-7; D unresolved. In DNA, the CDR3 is TGTGCCAGCAGTTCCCACGAGCAGTACTTC. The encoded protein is CASSSHEQYF.